These 13 T cell receptor beta chains originate from one sample sequenced in a study of T cells in Graves' hyperthyroidism and ophthalmopathy. Using RNA transcripts as the source, TCR beta CDR3 regions were amplified. TCR CDR3 underwent first-round RT-PCR with the HTBI primer set. TCRdb itself ran the multiplex PCR reads through MiXCR, one entry per CDR3 protein. The profile covers around 250,000 distinct CDR3 sequences, with about 17% appearing a single time and 25% to 30% taken by the ten largest. Sequences were obtained from blood. The receptors come from a woman aged 18-30 years with Graves' ophthalmopathy.

This clonotype has ten or more counts. The genes are TRBV5-1 and TRBJ1-2, with 8 bases aligning to TRBD1. CDR3 length: 16 amino acids. Trimming took 4 bases from V and 0 from J; bases not matched to a gene: 8. CDR1 is SGHRS, CDR2 YFSETQ, per germline. The chain's CDR3 is CASSGGQGLTNYGYTF. The CDR3 coding sequence is TGCGCCAGCAGCGGAGGACAGGGTTTGACTAACTATGGCTACACCTTC.

The sample holds many counts of this clonotype. This chain links TRBV7-3 with TRBJ2-1, with TRBD2 matching 14 bases. Germline V gene data show CDR1 as SGHTA and CDR2 as FQGTGA. With V trimmed by 5 bases and J by 6 bases, 6 bases remained unmatched. CDR3 length: 16 residues. CDR3: CASSPRTSGGSNEQFF. DNA of the CDR3: TGTGCCAGCAGCCCCCGGACTAGCGGGGGGAGCAATGAGCAGTTCTTC.

This clonotype was counted at least ten times. This chain uses TRBV5-6 with TRBJ2-3, with D possibly being TRBD1 (5 bases). Looked up from germline, CDR1 is SGHDT and CDR2 is YYEEEE. This CDR3 is built from 14 residues. The germline V and J ends were trimmed by 2 bases and 6 bases, with 13 bases remaining between them. The CDR3: CASSFGAAADTQYF. CDR3 nucleotides: TGTGCCAGCAGCTTTGGGGCCGCGGCCGATACGCAGTATTTT.

This clonotype was found many times. The chain carries TRBV5-1 and TRBJ2-3, with 12 bases matching TRBD1. CDR1 is SGHRS, CDR2 YFSETQ, per germline. The CDR3 runs 13 residues. The ends lost 7 bases at V and 6 bases at J; junction bases unmatched: 3. The DNA for the CDR3 is TGCGCCAGCGGGACAGGGGGCGTTGATACGCAGTATTTT. Translation: CASGTGGVDTQYF.

The chain combines TRBV2 with TRBJ2-7; the D is unclear. The V and J ends lost 7 bases and 0 bases respectively, with 10 bases between them. This CDR3 contains 13 residues. CDR1 and CDR2 from the germline V gene are SNHLY and FYNNEI. Here the CDR3 DNA reads TGTGCCAGCACTCTTAAGGTCTCCTACGAGCAGTACTTC. It specifies CASTLKVSYEQYF.

This clonotype was found many times. The rearrangement joins TRBV2 to TRBJ2-7; perhaps D is TRBD1 or TRBD2 (6 bases each). The CDR3 is 14 residues long. Germline CDR1 reads SNHLY; CDR2 reads FYNNEI. V was pared by 6 bases and J by 6 bases, with 18 bases between. The CDR3 protein is CASREGGQATEQYF. CDR3 nucleotide sequence: TGTGCCAGCAGGGAGGGGGGCCAGGCTACCGAGCAGTACTTC.

The table lists this clonotype with many counts. V is TRBV24-1 and J is TRBJ2-5; 8 nucleotides match TRBD1. After removal of 4 bases from V and 1 base from J, the junction contained 4 bases not matched to a gene. The CDR3 is made up of 15 amino acids. CDR1 and CDR2 (germline): KGHDR, SFDVKD. The CDR3 loop is CATSDRQGIQETQYF. In nucleotides, the CDR3 is TGTGCCACCAGTGACAGACAGGGGATCCAAGAGACCCAGTACTTC.

This clonotype appeared many times. The genes are TRBV7-2 and TRBJ1-1; D not certain. CDR3 length: 14 amino acids. Germline assignment: CDR1 SGHTA and CDR2 FQGNSA. Between the trimmed V and J ends, which lost 0 bases and 1 base, there was a span of 6 bases. CDR3 sequence reads: CASSLARGNTEAFF. CDR3 coding DNA: TGTGCCAGCAGCTTAGCCCGGGGGAACACTGAAGCTTTCTTT. Full variable domain (rest looked up from reference TRBV7-2 and TRBJ1-1): GAGVSQSPSNKVTEKGKDVELRCDPISGHTALYWYRQSLGQGLEFLIYFQGNSAPDKSGLPSDRFSAERTGGSVSTLTIQRTQQEDSAVYLCASSLARGNTEAFFGQGTRLTVV.

This sequence joins TRBV6-2 or TRBV6-3 and TRBJ1-2, with TRBD1 as a possible D gene (6 bases). CDR1 is MNHEY and CDR2 is SVGEGT in the germline V gene. CDR3 size: 14 residues. The V and J ends lost 5 bases and 0 bases respectively, with 10 bases between them. CDR3 in amino acids: CASSVTGANYGYTF. Here the CDR3 DNA reads TGTGCCAGCAGTGTGACAGGAGCTAACTATGGCTACACCTTC.

This clonotype was seen only a few times. The chain uses TRBV6-5 and TRBJ2-3, with 8 nucleotides matching TRBD1. Germline values: CDR1 MNHEY, CDR2 SVGAGI. After removal of 2 bases from V and 4 bases from J, the junction contained 11 bases not matched to a gene. This CDR3 spans 17 amino acids. CDR3 sequence reads: CASSYTPPGQVADTQYF. As DNA, the CDR3 is TGTGCCAGCAGTTACACCCCCCCGGGACAGGTAGCAGATACGCAGTATTTT.

This clonotype was detected many times. The chain uses TRBV20-1 and TRBJ2-7, with 13 bases identical to TRBD2. V was clipped by 6 bases and J by 1 base; unmatched bases: 3. The germline V gene has CDR1 DFQATT and CDR2 SNEGSKA (reference sequence). The length of the CDR3 is 14 residues. In nucleotides, the CDR3 is TGCAGTGCCCGGGGACTAGCGGGGTCCTACGAGCAGTACTTC. Residues: CSARGLAGSYEQYF.

This clonotype appeared many times. This rearrangement joins TRBV5-1 to TRBJ1-1; 7 bases are shared with TRBD1. V dropped 4 bases and J dropped 8; count of bases not matched to a gene: 8. The germline V gene has CDR1 SGHRS and CDR2 YFSETQ. This CDR3 is built from 13 residues. This CDR3 is CASSVTGPREAFF. In nucleotides, the CDR3 is TGCGCCAGCAGCGTGACAGGGCCACGCGAAGCTTTCTTT.

This clonotype was counted only a few times. The rearrangement joins TRBV4-3 to TRBJ1-3; D is unresolved. V was trimmed by 3 bases and J by 4 bases, leaving 13 bases between them. CDR1 is LGHNA, CDR2 YSLEER, per germline. The CDR3 runs to 15 residues. The CDR3 here is CASSHGISEGNTIYF. The DNA of the CDR3 is TGCGCCAGCAGCCACGGGATTTCGGAAGGAAACACCATATATTTT.